Described below is a single T cell receptor beta chain sequence and its context. The sample originates from a study of blood T cell repertoires in COVID-19. Overall study: Acute and convalescent COVID-19 specimens originated in the United States, Italy and Spain. The cDNA or gDNA used as material had been derived from T cells, B-cell-depleted T cells, or PBMCs.

In the source study's methods: Reference gene primer amplification gave nucleated cell count estimates. Generated by immunoSEQ multiplex PCR, the TCRdb table keeps only in-frame clones and is missing some. V and J calls and clone size are as listed in that table; D and trimming were resolved from the DNA. Of a few hundred thousand clones listed, about 87% are singletons. Trimming removed 5 bases from V and 8 bases from J; junction bases left unmatched: 7. In germline, CDR1 is SNHLY, CDR2 FYNNEI. This CDR3 spans 13 amino acids. This chain connects TRBV2 to TRBJ1-2; 8 bases are a match to TRBD1. Sample: peripheral blood. This sequence was found in a woman between 45 and 60 years old with acute or convalescent COVID-19. The CDR3 bases are TGTGCCAGCAGTTTGACAGGGGAATACGGCTACACCTTC. Amino acids: CASSLTGEYGYTF.